The rows below give T cell receptor beta chains drawn from one sample of a study of tumor-infiltrating lymphocytes in localized non-small cell lung cancer. Clones were sequenced by immunoSEQ multiplex PCR, and TCRdb holds only the in-frame ones, with some missing. The sample contains 9,500 to 11,000 clones, about 75% of which appear only once. Sequences were obtained from uninvolved lung tissue not adjacent to the tumor. These receptors originate from a human donor with non-small cell lung cancer. Each CDR3 is given with its conserved first and last residue. The D gene is left open where the match is weak. Rows may omit the clone size; those that give it use once, few, many or a size class.

NA | NA | TRBJ1-2 | TRBV5-6 | TGTGCCAGCAGCTTGGACAGGCACTATGGCTACACCTTC | CASSLDRHYGYTF
once | NA | TRBJ1-4 | TRBV10-3 | TGTGCCATCAAGGCAGCAACTAATGAAAAACTGTTTTTT | CAIKAATNEKLFF
NA | TRBD1 | TRBJ1-5 | TRBV6-1 | TGTGCCAGCAGTGTGGGAGGGGGCCTTAGCAATCAGCCCCAGCATTTT | CASSVGGGLSNQPQHF
NA | NA | TRBJ2-6 | TRBV5-1 | TGCGCCAGCAGCTTGGAAGGAAGGGAAGCTGGGGCCAACGTCCTGACTTTC | CASSLEGREAGANVLTF
large | NA | TRBJ2-7 | TRBV7-9 | TGTGCCAGCAGCTTACCCGGGGGAGGCGAGCAGTACTTC | CASSLPGGGEQYF
NA | NA | TRBJ2-6 | TRBV7-8 | TGTGCCAGCAGCTTAGGCAGGGTTCTCTCTGGGGCCAACGTCCTGACTTTC | CASSLGRVLSGANVLTF
few | NA | TRBJ1-5 | TRBV6-1 | TGTGCCAGCAGTGCTGGTAATAGCAATCAGCCCCAGCATTTT | CASSAGNSNQPQHF
NA | NA | TRBJ1-5 | TRBV2 | TGTGCCAGCGGCGACAGGTCCCCCGGGGGCAATCAGCCCCAGCATTTT | CASGDRSPGGNQPQHF
few | NA | TRBJ1-2 | TRBV7-2 | TGTGCCAGCAGCTTAGGTACAAGGAGAAATGCTAACTATGGCTACACCTTC | CASSLGTRRNANYGYTF
NA | TRBD2 | TRBJ2-3 | TRBV7-9 | TGTGCCAGCAGCCAAACTACTAGCGGCCCCTTGACAGATACGCAGTATTTT | CASSQTTSGPLTDTQYF
NA | NA | TRBJ1-3 | TRBV30 | TGTGCCTGGGAACCTTGTCTGGGAAACACCATATATTTT | CAWEPCLGNTIYF
NA | NA | TRBJ2-1 | TRBV14 | TGTGCCACCAGGCCGCCCCAAACAGGGATTGAGCAGTTCTTC | CATRPPQTGIEQFF
once | NA | TRBJ2-5 | TRBV4-1 | TGCGCCAGCAGCCAAGGTGGTGGGTTGACCCAGTACTTC | CASSQGGGLTQYF
few | NA | TRBJ2-5 | TRBV6-5 | TGTGCCAGCGGGGGGCAGGTAGAGACCCAGTACTTC | CASGGQVETQYF
NA | NA | TRBJ2-3 | TRBV9 | TGTGCCAGCAGCGTAGGTGTCGCTCAATTCGGACCAGATACGCAGTATTTT | CASSVGVAQFGPDTQYF
NA | NA | TRBJ2-5 | TRBV11-2 | TGTGCCAGCAGCCCTCAGGGACGACCACTCCAAGAGACCCAGTACTTC | CASSPQGRPLQETQYF
NA | NA | TRBJ1-6 | TRBV30 | TGTGCCTGGAGTGAGACAGTTAGACTTAGCTCCTATAATTCACCCCTCCACTTT | CAWSETVRLSSYNSPLHF
NA | NA | TRBJ2-3 | TRBV27 | TGTGCCAGCATCCCCGGGGGTACTAGAACAGATACGCAGTATTTT | CASIPGGTRTDTQYF
NA | NA | TRBJ1-4 | TRBV30 | TGTGCCTGGAGTCAGGAACAGGACCTAGAAAAACTGTTTTTT | CAWSQEQDLEKLFF
NA | TRBD2 | TRBJ2-7 | TRBV30 | TGTGCCTGGAGTGTACTGGGTGGGAGGGCCCACGAGCAGTACTTC | CAWSVLGGRAHEQYF
NA | NA | TRBJ1-2 | TRBV11-2 | TGTGCCAGCAGCTCCGAGGGGGACGGCTACACCTTC | CASSSEGDGYTF
NA | NA | TRBJ2-7 | TRBV11-2 | TGTGCCAGCAGCTTGACCTACGAGCAGTACTTC | CASSLTYEQYF
NA | TRBD1 | TRBJ1-2 | TRBV5-1 | TGCGCCAGCAGCCAGGGACAGACCACTAACTATGGCTACACCTTC | CASSQGQTTNYGYTF
NA | NA | TRBJ1-2 | TRBV5-4 | TGTGCCAGCAGCGCCATTAGAAGCTATGGCTACACCTTC | CASSAIRSYGYTF
NA | TRBD1 | TRBJ2-5 | TRBV25-1 | TGTGCCAGCAGAACCGGGACAGGGTCTGGGGGACAAGAGACCCAGTACTTC | CASRTGTGSGGQETQYF
NA | NA | TRBJ2-7 | TRBV5-1 | TGCGCCAGCAGCGCCGACAGCTACGAGCAGTACTTC | CASSADSYEQYF
NA | TRBD1 | TRBJ1-2 | TRBV9 | TGTGCCAGCAGCGCGACAGGGCGCAGCTATGGCTACACCTTC | CASSATGRSYGYTF
medium-sized | TRBD1 | TRBJ1-1 | TRBV6-6 | TGTGCCAGCAGTGATCGGACAGGGGAGAACACTGAAGCTTTCTTT | CASSDRTGENTEAFF
few | TRBD1 | TRBJ1-2 | TRBV7-2 | TGTGCCAGCAGCTATGGGACAGGGGTCGGGTATGGCTACACCTTC | CASSYGTGVGYGYTF
NA | NA | TRBJ2-5 | TRBV7-2 | TGTGCCAGCAGCCTGTTCCAAGAGACCCAGTACTTC | CASSLFQETQYF
NA | NA | TRBJ2-7 | TRBV5-1 | TGCGCCAGCAGCTGGCAGGCCTCCTACGAGCAGTACTTC | CASSWQASYEQYF
NA | TRBD1 | TRBJ1-1 | TRBV5-6 | TGTGCCAGCAGCCGTCCCGGGACAGGGGATAACACTGAAGCTTTCTTT | CASSRPGTGDNTEAFF
NA | NA | TRBJ2-1 | TRBV19 | TGTGCCAGTTCCCCCGGGACTTCCAATCACAGGCGTTTCTTC | CASSPGTSNHRRFF
NA | TRBD1 | TRBJ1-6 | TRBV4-1 | TGCGCCAGCAGCCAAGATCATACAGGGGATAATTCACCCCTCCACTTT | CASSQDHTGDNSPLHF
NA | TRBD1 | TRBJ2-7 | TRBV6-5 | TGTGCCAGCAGGATATTGGGACAGGGGGTCTACGAGCAGTACTTC | CASRILGQGVYEQYF
NA | TRBD1 | TRBJ1-4 | TRBV10-1 | TGCGCCAACCCAGACAGGGGTAATGAAAAACTGTTTTTT | CANPDRGNEKLFF
NA | NA | TRBJ1-1 | TRBV19 | TGTGCCAGTAGTCTAGACCCTAATACTGAAGCTTTCTTT | CASSLDPNTEAFF